What follows is one TCR beta chain and its context. Its antigen is still unknown. This CDR3 has 18 amino acids. Germline CDR1 is ENHRY and CDR2 is SYGVKD. Trimming removed 11 bases from V and 0 bases from J, with 29 bases in between. These data originate in a study of shared clonotypes between healthy human individuals. Findings of the study overall: Larger estimated richness was generally seen in naive subsets than in memory subsets. The study sampled only blood, and tissue repertoires likely differ. Donors were few, which limited the genetic and exposure-history diversity represented.

Over several immunoSEQ plates, each subset's genomic DNA was distributed in even portions. TCRdb's table, derived via immunoSEQ multiplex PCR, lists solely in-frame clones and lacks some. The profile covers some 1,600,000 clones, with around 98% appearing a single time and roughly 0.4% taken by the ten largest. The origin of this receptor is a man between 25 and 39 years old in good health. What was sequenced was naive CD4+ T cells sorted from blood. Subset denoted: CD45RA+ positively selected. The V gene is TRBV10-3, the J gene TRBJ2-7, with D possibly being TRBD1 (5 bases). CDR3 protein: CAVSVTDSGWYSSYEQYF. As DNA, the CDR3 is TGTGCCGTATCGGTAACTGATTCAGGGTGGTATAGCTCCTACGAGCAGTACTTC.